Listed here are 20 T cell receptor beta chains from one sample, sequenced in a study of tumor-infiltrating lymphocytes in primary liver carcinoma. TCR beta cDNA came from around 500 ng total RNA, primed with a constant-region primer. It was through three nested multiplex PCR rounds of slightly modified ARM-PCR that TCR beta libraries arose. Forward primers for TRBV1-TRBV30 and a C-beta reverse primer served the first two PCR rounds, at roughly 10 cycles each. From the multiplex PCR reads, TCRdb called clonotypes with MiXCR, one entry per CDR3 protein. The profile covers about 130,000 distinct CDR3 sequences, with around 64% appearing a single time and less than 10% taken by the ten largest. Taking 20-30 mg of unsorted bulk tissue, the authors co-extracted RNA and DNA. Sequenced: liver tumor tissue from sampling region 3. As to subset: tumor region T3, left-lateral pole. These receptor sequences come from an older woman with primary liver carcinoma and hepatitis B virus infection.

Details on this clonotype: A read error is likely, as this CDR3 ends without the conserved phenylalanine or tryptophan. The chain uses TRBV29-1 and TRBJ2-1, with TRBD1 matching 10 bases. The ends lost 0 bases at V and 4 bases at J; junction bases unmatched: 9. Looked up from germline, CDR1 is SQVTM and CDR2 is ANQGSEA. There are 17 residues in the CDR3. The CDR3 DNA is TGCAGCGTTGAAGACTCGGGCGGGACAGGGGCGTACAATGAGCAGTTCTTA. Protein product: CSVEDSGGTGAYNEQFL.

Turning to this clonotype: Germline and junction disagree at one end, which may indicate a read error. The chain has TRBV6-6 and TRBJ2-2, with a tentative D call TRBD1 (6 bases). The CDR3 has 15 amino acids. Germline values: CDR1 MNHNY, CDR2 SVGAGI (reference sequence). CDR3 sequence (DNA): TGTGCCAGCAGTTATGGGGCAGGGGTCGCCGGGGAGCTGATTTTT. This sequence encodes CASSYGAGVAGELIF.

Many counts were recorded for this clonotype. The V gene is TRBV12-3 or TRBV12-4, the J gene TRBJ1-5; a weak D match, TRBD1 (5 bases). CDR3 length: 14 amino acids. Trimming stripped 3 bases from V and 3 bases from J, with 9 bases between. CDR3 sequence (DNA): TGTGCCAGCAGTTTGGGGGAGTCCAATCAGCCCCAGCATTTT. Residues: CASSLGESNQPQHF.

With respect to this clonotype: A much larger clonotype is one base distant, so this may be a read error. The chain employs TRBV11-3 and TRBJ2-1; perhaps TRBD2 as D (6 bases). The V and J ends lost 6 bases and 6 bases respectively, with 18 bases between them. CDR3 length: 15 residues. CDR1 and CDR2 from the germline V gene are SGHNT and YENEEA. As DNA, the CDR3 is TGTGCCAGCAGACAGGCGACGGGAGCCGTCAATGAGCAGTTCTTC. It encodes CASRQATGAVNEQFF.

Concerning this clonotype: A much larger clone sits a single nucleotide away, making a read error possible. The chain has TRBV7-8 and TRBJ2-6, with D possibly matching TRBD1 (5 bases). Germline assignment: CDR1 SGHVS and CDR2 FQNEAQ. The CDR3 extends over 16 amino acids. CDR3 nucleotides: TGTGCCAGCAGGTTAGACAGAGCGTCTGGGGCCAACGTCCTGACTTTC. Its translation is CASRLDRASGANVLTF.

There are many counts of this clonotype. The gene calls are TRBV5-4 and TRBJ2-7, with TRBD2 as a possible D gene (6 bases). CDR3 length: 13 residues. Germline V lookup: CDR1 SGHNT, CDR2 YYREEE (reference sequence). V shed 4 bases and J shed 8 bases, with 16 bases lying between them. For the CDR3, the DNA is TGTGCCAGCAGCGAGGGACTCAAAGGAAAGCAGTACTTC. Amino acid sequence: CASSEGLKGKQYF.

This chain uses TRBV6-5 with TRBJ2-2; 8 positions agree with TRBD1. The CDR3 length is 14 residues. Germline V CDR1 and CDR2: MNHEY, SVGAGI. In DNA form, the CDR3 reads TGTGTCAGTCAGGGGGCATTGGGCACCGGGGAGCTGTTTTTT. This encodes CVSQGALGTGELFF.

Of note for this clonotype: One end of the junction fails to match germline, which may point to a read error. V usage is TRBV11-2 and J usage is TRBJ2-1, with D perhaps TRBD1 or TRBD2 (6 bases each). CDR1 and CDR2 from the germline V gene are SGHAT and FQNNGV. The CDR3 has 14 amino acids. The CDR3 bases are TGTGCCACGGGGGCGGGGAGCTCCTGCAATGAGCAGTTCTTC. It codes for CATGAGSSCNEQFF.

V and J are TRBV7-8 and TRBJ2-7; D gene unclear. CDR3 length: 15 residues. Trimming took 5 bases from V and 3 from J, leaving 17 bases between them. Germline CDR1 and CDR2: SGHVS and FQNEAQ. CDR3 sequence (DNA): TGTGCCAGCAGCGGGAATCAGCTGACGTTCTACGAGCAGTACTTC. It yields the protein CASSGNQLTFYEQYF.

V gene TRBV6-6 combines with J gene TRBJ2-7; D remains ambiguous. The V gene's germline CDR1 is MNHNY and CDR2 SVGAGI (reference sequence). This CDR3 region has 14 residues. Trimming took 7 bases from V and 12 from J, leaving 25 bases between them. The CDR3 region is CASTLDRSSYKLYF. The DNA of the CDR3 is TGTGCCAGCACCCTAGACCGAAGCTCCTACAAGCTGTACTTC.

The chain has TRBV12-3 or TRBV12-4 and TRBJ2-1, with a weak D call TRBD2 (6 bases). The V gene lost 4 bases and the J gene lost 0 bases, with 25 bases spanning the gap. The CDR3 spans 20 residues. CDR3: CASSSYGGVGSTSSYNEQFF. CDR3 bases: TGTGCCAGCAGTTCGTACGGGGGAGTAGGATCCACAAGCTCCTACAATGAGCAGTTCTTC.

The table lists this clonotype with a few counts. The chain couples TRBV7-9 to TRBJ2-5; D is unclear. CDR1 and CDR2 from the germline V gene are SEHNR and FQNEAQ (reference sequence). The V end lost 2 bases, the J end lost 1 base, and 8 bases lay between the germline ends. There are 14 residues in the CDR3. CDR3 protein: CASSLKALQETQYF. The CDR3 DNA follows: TGTGCCAGCAGCTTAAAAGCGCTCCAAGAGACCCAGTACTTC.

This clonotype was counted once. The germline gene is not matched at one end of the junction; a read error may be the cause. The genes are TRBV11-2 and TRBJ1-2; D uncertain. In germline, CDR1 is SGHAT, CDR2 FQNNGV. This CDR3 spans 11 amino acids. The CDR3 sequence is CAGSLRRGYTF. For the CDR3, the DNA is TGTGCCGGCAGCTTAAGGAGGGGCTACACCTTC.

This clonotype is a singleton in its sample. The junction departs from germline at one end; a sequencing error may be responsible. The chain links TRBV10-3 to TRBJ2-1; D remains ambiguous. The CDR3 is made up of 13 amino acids. The germline V gene encodes CDR1 ENHRY and CDR2 SYGVKD. The CDR3 coding sequence is TGTGACATCACGGAAAGTTCCTACAATGAGCAGTTCTTC. Translated, it gives CDITESSYNEQFF.

The chain links TRBV28 to TRBJ2-1, with D possibly matching TRBD2 (5 bases). The V end was cut by 3 bases, the J end by 3 bases, with 12 bases between. Per the germline V gene, CDR1 is MDHEN and CDR2 is SYDVKM. The CDR3 length is 15 residues. The CDR3 DNA is TGTGCCAGCAGTTTGGGTAGCGCGGACTACAATGAGCAGTTCTTC. This sequence encodes CASSLGSADYNEQFF.

The table lists this clonotype with a count of one. A much larger clone lies a single base off, so this may be a read error. The chain joins TRBV5-6 to TRBJ1-5, with 7 bases lining up with TRBD1. The junction had 6 bases not matched to a gene; V was cut back by 4 bases and J by 8 bases. The CDR3 is 13 amino acids. Germline CDR1 is SGHDT and CDR2 is YYEEEE. CDR3 in DNA: TGTGCCAGCAGCCGAGACAGGGTTGAGCCCCAGCATTTT. It translates to CASSRDRVEPQHF.

This sequence joins TRBV29-1 and TRBJ2-5; D is tentatively TRBD1 or TRBD2 (5 bases each). In germline, CDR1 is SQVTM, CDR2 ANQGSEA. CDR3 length: 13 residues. The DNA of the CDR3 is TGCGACGCTGTGGTACCGGGGCGGGAGACCCAGTACTTC. It is translated as CDAVVPGRETQYF.

Regarding this clonotype: At one end the junction does not follow the germline gene, possibly because of a read error. CDR3 sequence reads: CASSFRALAYEQYF. The CDR3 region has the DNA TGTGCCAGCAGCTTTCGAGCGCTGGCCTATGAGCAGTACTTC. The rearrangement uses TRBV11-1 and TRBJ2-7; D gene uncertain. The CDR3 spans 14 residues. Germline V gene data show CDR1 as SGHAT and CDR2 as FQDESV (reference sequence). The whole variable domain, remainder taken from reference TRBV11-1 and TRBJ2-7, is EAEVAQSPRYKITEKSQAVAFWCDPISGHATLYWYRQILGQGPELLVQFQDESVVDDSQLPKDRFSAERLKGVDSTLKIQPAELGDSAMYLCASSFRALAYEQYFGPGTRLTVT.

This clonotype was counted once. This sequence joins TRBV5-6 and TRBJ1-6, with D uncertain. The CDR3 runs to 12 residues. Germline V CDR1 and CDR2: SGHDT, YYEEEE. The DNA of the CDR3 is TGTGCTAACAGCGCGTACAATTCACCCCTCCACTTT. It translates to CANSAYNSPLHF.

V usage is TRBV28 and J usage is TRBJ2-7; TRBD2 is a possible D gene (5 bases). The CDR3 runs to 13 residues. V dropped 5 bases and J dropped 12 bases, with 20 bases sitting between them. The germline gives CDR1 MDHEN, CDR2 SYDVKM. CDR3 residues: CASSQPSSRVAYF. Here the CDR3 DNA reads TGTGCCAGCAGTCAACCTAGCAGTCGCGTCGCGTACTTC.